These T cell receptor beta chains were read from a single sample in a study of CD8 T cells in Susac syndrome. TCRdb re-analysed the immunoSEQ multiplex PCR reads in MiXCR, keeping a single row per CDR3 protein. The table shows fewer than 350,000 distinct CDR3 sequences, with 90% to 95% occurring only once. The sequenced sample was CD4+ T cells from PBMCs. The source of these receptors is a human donor with multiple sclerosis. The CDR3 runs from the conserved cysteine through the conserved F or W. D genes are given only for firm matches. Clone size is not always given. Where it is, it says once, few, many or a class for expanded clones.

V gene: TRBV7-8
J gene: TRBJ2-5
D gene: -
clone size: -
CDR3 protein: CASSPREGLGTTQYF
CDR3 DNA: TGTGCCAGCAGCCCCCGGGAAGGGTTAGGAACGACCCAGTACTTC

V gene: TRBV11-2
J gene: TRBJ1-1
D gene: -
clone size: -
CDR3 protein: CASSLVGFGKAFF
CDR3 DNA: TGTGCCAGCAGCTTAGTAGGTTTTGGTAAAGCTTTCTTT

V gene: TRBV12-3/TRBV12-4
J gene: TRBJ1-3
D gene: -
clone size: -
CDR3 protein: CASSLPENGNTIYF
CDR3 DNA: TGTGCCAGCAGTTTACCAGAGAATGGAAACACCATATATTTT

V gene: TRBV11-3
J gene: TRBJ2-2
D gene: TRBD2
clone size: -
CDR3 protein: CASSSTSGIAGELFF
CDR3 DNA: TGTGCCAGCAGCTCCACTAGCGGGATTGCCGGGGAGCTGTTTTTT

V gene: TRBV7-2
J gene: TRBJ1-1
D gene: -
clone size: -
CDR3 protein: CASSSPWGGADTEAFF
CDR3 DNA: TGTGCCAGCAGCTCACCTTGGGGGGGGGCAGACACTGAAGCTTTCTTT

V gene: TRBV29-1
J gene: TRBJ2-5
D gene: -
clone size: -
CDR3 protein: CSVDSQAQETQYF
CDR3 DNA: TGCAGCGTGGACTCACAGGCTCAAGAGACCCAGTACTTC

V gene: TRBV30
J gene: TRBJ2-2
D gene: -
clone size: -
CDR3 protein: CAWIPRVAGELFF
CDR3 DNA: TGTGCCTGGATCCCCAGGGTGGCCGGGGAGCTGTTTTTT

V gene: TRBV5-1
J gene: TRBJ1-5
D gene: TRBD1
clone size: once
CDR3 protein: CASSRTGGDRPQHF
CDR3 DNA: TGCGCCAGCAGCCGGACAGGGGGCGATCGGCCCCAGCATTTT

V gene: TRBV3-1
J gene: TRBJ2-5
D gene: TRBD2
clone size: -
CDR3 protein: CASSQVPQAGGPPEQETQYF
CDR3 DNA: TGTGCCAGCAGCCAAGTCCCTCAAGCGGGGGGGCCACCGGAACAAGAGACCCAGTACTTC

V gene: TRBV4-3
J gene: TRBJ2-1
D gene: TRBD2
clone size: -
CDR3 protein: CASSRRTSGTKNNEQFF
CDR3 DNA: TGCGCCAGCAGCCGCCGGACTAGCGGGACGAAAAACAATGAGCAGTTCTTC

V gene: TRBV6-6
J gene: TRBJ2-1
D gene: TRBD1
clone size: -
CDR3 protein: CASIPTGAYNEQFF
CDR3 DNA: TGTGCCAGCATTCCCACAGGGGCCTACAATGAGCAGTTCTTC

V gene: TRBV15
J gene: TRBJ2-5
D gene: TRBD2
clone size: -
CDR3 protein: CATSRQREFAETQYF
CDR3 DNA: TGTGCCACCAGCAGGCAGCGGGAGTTTGCAGAGACCCAGTACTTC

V gene: TRBV29-1
J gene: TRBJ2-2
D gene: -
clone size: -
CDR3 protein: CGGEAHIGELFF
CDR3 DNA: TGCGGCGGGGAGGCGCACATCGGGGAGCTGTTTTTT

V gene: TRBV29-1
J gene: TRBJ2-1
D gene: TRBD1
clone size: -
CDR3 protein: CSVEDRQGAHNEQFF
CDR3 DNA: TGCAGCGTTGAAGATCGCCAGGGGGCTCACAATGAGCAGTTCTTC

V gene: TRBV6-5
J gene: TRBJ2-3
D gene: -
clone size: -
CDR3 protein: CASSYSRDTQYF
CDR3 DNA: TGTGCCAGCAGTTACTCGCGAGATACGCAGTATTTT

V gene: TRBV3-1
J gene: TRBJ2-7
D gene: -
clone size: -
CDR3 protein: CASSQGTVPSYEQYF
CDR3 DNA: TGTGCCAGCAGCCAAGGGACAGTTCCCTCCTACGAGCAGTACTTC

V gene: TRBV7-2
J gene: TRBJ1-3
D gene: -
clone size: -
CDR3 protein: CASSLTAPSSGNTIYF
CDR3 DNA: TGTGCCAGCAGCCTGACAGCTCCGAGCTCTGGAAACACCATATATTTT

V gene: TRBV19
J gene: TRBJ1-2
D gene: -
clone size: -
CDR3 protein: CASSMAQGGYGYTF
CDR3 DNA: TGTGCCAGTAGTATGGCACAGGGAGGCTATGGCTACACCTTC

V gene: TRBV7-2
J gene: TRBJ2-7
D gene: TRBD2
clone size: -
CDR3 protein: CASTRGVGYEQYF
CDR3 DNA: TGTGCCAGCACGCGGGGGGTCGGCTACGAGCAGTACTTC

V gene: TRBV7-7
J gene: TRBJ2-7
D gene: TRBD2
clone size: -
CDR3 protein: CASSNLAGGRYEQYF
CDR3 DNA: TGTGCTAGCAGCAATTTAGCGGGGGGCAGATACGAGCAGTACTTC

V gene: TRBV12-3/TRBV12-4
J gene: TRBJ1-6
D gene: -
clone size: -
CDR3 protein: CATPGRGRYNSPLHF
CDR3 DNA: TGTGCCACGCCAGGTAGGGGTCGGTATAATTCACCCCTCCACTTT

V gene: TRBV19
J gene: TRBJ1-5
D gene: TRBD1
clone size: -
CDR3 protein: CASSTAGQSNQPQHF
CDR3 DNA: TGTGCCAGTAGTACGGCGGGACAGAGCAATCAGCCCCAGCATTTT

V gene: TRBV28
J gene: TRBJ2-2
D gene: -
clone size: -
CDR3 protein: CASSLPGQNTGELFF
CDR3 DNA: TGTGCCAGCAGTCTTCCGGGACAGAACACCGGGGAGCTGTTTTTT

V gene: TRBV4-2
J gene: TRBJ1-6
D gene: -
clone size: -
CDR3 protein: CASSQGPVKGGVYNSPLHF
CDR3 DNA: TGTGCCAGCAGCCAAGGACCGGTAAAGGGAGGGGTTTATAATTCACCCCTCCACTTT

V gene: TRBV7-8
J gene: TRBJ1-6
D gene: -
clone size: -
CDR3 protein: CASSIEQGLGALHF
CDR3 DNA: TGTGCCAGCAGCATCGAGCAGGGTTTGGGGGCCCTCCACTTT

V gene: TRBV20-1
J gene: TRBJ1-2
D gene: TRBD1
clone size: -
CDR3 protein: CSASPRGQGGWYTF
CDR3 DNA: TGCAGTGCTAGCCCCCGGGGACAGGGAGGCTGGTACACCTTC

V gene: TRBV7-9
J gene: TRBJ2-5
D gene: TRBD2
clone size: -
CDR3 protein: CASSLAGGLQETQYF
CDR3 DNA: TGTGCCAGCAGCTTAGCGGGAGGGCTCCAAGAGACCCAGTACTTC

V gene: TRBV18
J gene: TRBJ1-2
D gene: -
clone size: -
CDR3 protein: CASSPLGQTIDGYTF
CDR3 DNA: TGTGCCAGCTCACCACTTGGACAGACTATCGATGGCTACACCTTC

V gene: TRBV20-1
J gene: TRBJ1-1
D gene: -
clone size: -
CDR3 protein: CSAKRAANTEAFF
CDR3 DNA: TGCAGTGCCAAGAGAGCGGCGAACACTGAAGCTTTCTTT

V gene: TRBV30
J gene: TRBJ1-1
D gene: -
clone size: -
CDR3 protein: CAWSVGTLHFEAFF
CDR3 DNA: TGTGCCTGGAGTGTAGGGACACTTCACTTTGAAGCTTTCTTT

V gene: TRBV6-1
J gene: TRBJ1-5
D gene: TRBD1
clone size: -
CDR3 protein: CASRFDRGSESNQPQHF
CDR3 DNA: TGTGCCAGCAGATTTGACAGGGGAAGCGAGAGCAATCAGCCCCAGCATTTT

V gene: TRBV1
J gene: TRBJ1-2
D gene: -
clone size: -
CDR3 protein: CTSSQDTAPDRGGYGYTF
CDR3 DNA: TGCACCAGCAGCCAAGACACCGCCCCCGACAGGGGTGGGTATGGCTACACCTTC

V gene: TRBV20-1
J gene: TRBJ2-2
D gene: TRBD2
clone size: -
CDR3 protein: CSAGGLAGAGSGELFF
CDR3 DNA: TGCAGTGCTGGGGGACTAGCGGGAGCCGGGTCCGGGGAGCTGTTTTTT